The 14 T cell receptor beta chains below were found in one sample sequenced in a study of blood T cell repertoires in COVID-19 (dated by TCRdb to about 2020). Library preparation was by the immunoSEQ multiplex PCR assay. TCRdb stores this immuneACCESS table with in-frame sequences only. Part of the clones is absent; in the studies checked, under half of the shortfall reflects unresolved V genes, and no reason is known for the rest. Within this sample are 200,000 to 250,000 clones, with 84% of them counted one time only. The top ten clones comprise roughly 7.6% of the sample. The specimen was peripheral blood. These receptors were collected from a woman aged 45-59 years with active or convalescent COVID-19.

CDR3 nucleotide sequence: TGCAGTGCTAGTGGTGGAGCGGCCTCGGGCTATGGCTACACCTTC. This codes for CSASGGAASGYGYTF. V gene TRBV20-1 combines with J gene TRBJ1-2; D unclear. The CDR3 has 15 amino acids. The germline CDR1 and CDR2 sequences are DFQATT and SNEGSKA (reference sequence). V lost 3 bases and J 4 bases, leaving 18 bases between the germline ends.

CDR3 in DNA: TGTGCCAGCTCACCACCTAGCGGGGGACAGCGCGGCAATGAGCAGTTCTTC. Translation gives CASSPPSGGQRGNEQFF. The chain couples TRBV18 to TRBJ2-1; 9 nucleotides align to TRBD2. J lost 6 bases, V lost 0 bases, and 9 bases had no gene match. CDR3 length equals 17 residues. Looked up from germline, CDR1 is KGHSH and CDR2 is LQKENI.

The rearrangement uses TRBV2 and TRBJ1-5; possible D gene TRBD1, 6 bases. Trimming cost V 5 bases and J 4 bases, with 9 bases left between them. The CDR3 sequence is 13 residues long. Germline CDR1 is SNHLY and CDR2 is FYNNEI. The chain's CDR3 is CASSKTGNQPQHF. The CDR3 DNA reads as TGTGCCAGCAGTAAAACAGGGAATCAGCCCCAGCATTTT.

This chain links TRBV2 with TRBJ1-1, with D perhaps TRBD1 (5 bases). CDR1 and CDR2 (germline): SNHLY, FYNNEI. This CDR3 has 12 amino acids. Trimming left V 4 bases short and J 11 bases short, with 14 bases between. The DNA of the CDR3 is TGTGCCAGCAGTGTTGGGCAGGGTGTGGCTTTCTTT. It translates to CASSVGQGVAFF. The full variable domain, its missing parts supplied by reference TRBV2 and TRBJ1-1, is EPEVTQTPSHQVTQMGQEVILRCVPISNHLYFYWYRQILGQKVEFLVSFYNNEISEKSEIFDDQFSVERPDGSNFTLKIRSTKLEDSAMYFCASSVGQGVAFFGQGTRLTVV.

The V and J genes are TRBV24-1 and TRBJ2-7; possible D gene TRBD2, 6 bases. Germline CDR1 reads KGHDR; CDR2 reads SFDVKD. The CDR3 is made up of 13 amino acids. With 9 bases removed from V and 2 bases from J, the gap between germline ends came to 13 bases. The CDR3 loop is CATSRGGAYEQYF. The DNA for the CDR3 is TGTGCCACCTCCCGCGGCGGGGCCTACGAGCAGTACTTC.

The chain recombines TRBV5-6 with TRBJ2-1, with a weak D call TRBD1 (6 bases). Trimming cost V 3 bases and J 8 bases, with 18 bases left between them. CDR1 and CDR2 (germline): SGHDT, YYEEEE. This CDR3 comprises 15 residues. DNA for the CDR3: TGTGCCAGCAGCTCGGACAGTCGGATGGTGGATGAGCAGTTCTTC. Translating gives CASSSDSRMVDEQFF.

This clone was picked up a small number of times. This sequence joins TRBV19 and TRBJ2-1, with D possibly TRBD2 on 6 matching bases. Germline assignment: CDR1 LNHDA and CDR2 SQIVND (reference sequence). The length of the CDR3 is 21 residues. Trimming removed 7 bases at V and 1 base at J, with 32 bases between. This chain's CDR3 is CASKGGGVGSRMQVSYNEQFF. The CDR3, as DNA: TGTGCCAGTAAGGGAGGAGGCGTCGGGTCGAGGATGCAAGTGTCCTACAATGAGCAGTTCTTC. The variable domain in full, with the rest retrieved from reference TRBV19 and TRBJ2-1, is DGGITQSPKYLFRKEGQNVTLSCEQNLNHDAMYWYRQDPGQGLRLIYYSQIVNDFQKGDIAEGYSVSREKKESFPLTVTSAQKNPTAFYLCASKGGGVGSRMQVSYNEQFFGPGTRLTVL.

V usage is TRBV7-9 and J usage is TRBJ2-7; TRBD2 agrees at 11 bases. With V trimmed by 5 bases and J by 3 bases, 3 bases remained unmatched. CDR1 is SEHNR, CDR2 FQNEAQ, per germline (reference sequence). The CDR3 loop spans 14 amino acids. CDR3 region: CASSPGTSGYEQYF. The CDR3 bases are TGTGCCAGCAGCCCAGGGACTAGCGGCTACGAGCAGTACTTC.

V usage is TRBV28 and J usage is TRBJ1-2, with TRBD1 matching 7 bases. CDR3 size: 13 residues. CDR1 and CDR2 from the germline V gene are MDHEN and SYDVKM. V lost 7 bases and J lost 3; bases outside the gene matches: 5. In DNA, the CDR3 is TGTGCCAGCATCGACAGGGAGGACTATGGCTACACCTTC. Translated, it gives CASIDREDYGYTF.

This clone was found a few times. This chain joins TRBV5-1 and TRBJ2-3; D ambiguous. V was trimmed by 10 bases and J by 5 bases, leaving 11 bases between them. CDR3 length equals 11 residues. In germline, CDR1 is SGHRS, CDR2 YFSETQ. The CDR3 nucleotides are TGCGCCTCGTCCGAGGAAGATACGCAGTATTTT. Amino acids: CASSEEDTQYF.

This clone occurred a few times. The V call is TRBV19, the J call TRBJ1-6; 8 bases match TRBD1. The CDR3 runs 14 residues. In germline, CDR1 is LNHDA, CDR2 SQIVND (reference sequence). Trimming cost V 3 bases and J 12 bases; bases outside gene matches: 7. CDR3 sequence: CASSIGQGAQPLHF. CDR3 in DNA: TGTGCCAGTAGTATCGGTCAGGGGGCGCAACCCCTCCACTTT.

The rearrangement uses TRBV11-2 and TRBJ1-1; no reliable D call. Germline V gene sequence: CDR1 SGHAT, CDR2 FQNNGV. The CDR3 runs to 13 residues. Trimming took off 2 bases at V and 2 bases at J, with 6 bases between the two ends. Here the CDR3 reads CASSLRVNTEAFF. The CDR3 bases are TGTGCCAGCAGCTTACGGGTAAACACTGAAGCTTTCTTT.

V gene TRBV11-2 combines with J gene TRBJ2-1; the match to TRBD2 covers 9 bases. This CDR3 has 15 residues. Germline CDR1 reads SGHAT; CDR2 reads FQNNGV. V lost 4 bases, J lost 4 bases, and 5 bases stayed unmatched. Here the CDR3 DNA reads TGTGCCAGCAGCTCGGGACTAGCCTTTTACAATGAGCAGTTCTTC. Its protein is CASSSGLAFYNEQFF.

V is TRBV15 and J is TRBJ1-2, with no clear D. The V end lost 1 base, the J end lost 4 bases, and 10 bases lay between the germline ends. Germline values: CDR1 LNHNV, CDR2 YYDKDF (reference sequence). This CDR3 region has 14 residues. CDR3 sequence: CATSRGGPIYGYTF. The CDR3 nucleotides are TGTGCCACCAGCAGAGGAGGTCCTATCTATGGCTACACCTTC.